This TCR beta chain stems from a study of post-analysis software for immune sequencing data. Study-level findings and limits: There was significantly lower normalized Chao1 diversity in multiple sclerosis patients than in controls. Samples sharing a preparation batch grouped tightly together when assessed by F measure. Several TRBV segments, TRBV5-6, TRBV5-1 and TRBV20-1 among them, were found more frequent in patients than controls.

This CDR3 comprises 16 residues. The V end was cut by 0 bases, the J end by 6 bases, with 14 bases between. From germline, CDR1 is LGHNA and CDR2 YSLEER. Unique molecular identifiers featured in each of the TCR beta cDNA libraries. MiXCR, run by TCRdb on the PCR reads, gives a single entry per CDR3 protein. The table has approximately 770,000 distinct CDR3 sequences, approximately 44% seen once. This clonotype showed up just a few times. Antigen specificity is unknown. The source material was blood. This TCR was sampled from a girl aged 5 to 17 with multiple sclerosis. The chain couples TRBV4-3 to TRBJ1-4; D remains unclear. CDR3 loop: CASSQEADPRDEKLFF. Written as DNA, the CDR3 is TGCGCCAGCAGCCAAGAAGCAGACCCGCGGGATGAAAAACTGTTTTTT.